This T cell receptor (beta chain) was identified during a study of blood T cell repertoires in COVID-19. Produced via immunoSEQ multiplex PCR; TCRdb's table is partial and in-frame only. The sample holds over 350,000 clones, approximately 93% seen once. This CDR3 has 13 amino acids. The V end was cut by 0 bases, the J end by 8 bases, with 7 bases between. Germline assignment: CDR1 SGHDN and CDR2 FVKESK. This TCR came from a woman in her 40s who had been exposed to COVID-19. This rearrangement joins TRBV14 to TRBJ2-2; possibly TRBD2 for D (5 bases). Material: PBMCs or T cells enriched from blood (not recorded which). CDR3 residues: CASSQDTGGELFF. DNA of the CDR3: TGTGCCAGCAGCCAAGATACGGGAGGGGAGCTGTTTTTT. The complete variable domain, with remaining parts taken from reference TRBV14 and TRBJ2-2, reads EAGVTQFPSHSVIEKGQTVTLRCDPISGHDNLYWYRRVMGKEIKFLLHFVKESKQDESGMPNNRFLAERTGGTYSTLKVQPAELEDSGVYFCASSQDTGGELFFGEGSRLTVL.